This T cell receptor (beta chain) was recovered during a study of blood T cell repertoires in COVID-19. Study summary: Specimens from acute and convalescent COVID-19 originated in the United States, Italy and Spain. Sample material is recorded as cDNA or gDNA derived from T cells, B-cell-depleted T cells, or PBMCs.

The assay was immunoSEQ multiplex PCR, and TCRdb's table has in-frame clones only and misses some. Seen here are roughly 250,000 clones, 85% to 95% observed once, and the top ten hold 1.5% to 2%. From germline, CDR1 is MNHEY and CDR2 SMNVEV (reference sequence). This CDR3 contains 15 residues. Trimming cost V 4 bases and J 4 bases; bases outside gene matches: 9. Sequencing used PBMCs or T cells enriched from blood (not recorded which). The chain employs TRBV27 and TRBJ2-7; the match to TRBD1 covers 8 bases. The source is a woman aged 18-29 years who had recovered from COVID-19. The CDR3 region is CASSYASQGAYEQYF. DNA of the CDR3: TGTGCCAGCAGTTACGCCTCTCAGGGGGCATACGAGCAGTACTTC.